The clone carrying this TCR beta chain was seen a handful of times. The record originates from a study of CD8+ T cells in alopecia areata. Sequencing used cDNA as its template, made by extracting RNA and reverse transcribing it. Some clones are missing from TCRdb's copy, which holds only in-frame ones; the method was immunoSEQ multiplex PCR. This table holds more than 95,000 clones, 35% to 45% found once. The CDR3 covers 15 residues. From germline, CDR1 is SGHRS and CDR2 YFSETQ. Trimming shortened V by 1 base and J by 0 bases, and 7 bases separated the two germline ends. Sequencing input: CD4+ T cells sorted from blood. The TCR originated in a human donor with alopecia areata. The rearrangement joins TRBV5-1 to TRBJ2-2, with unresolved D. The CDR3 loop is CASSLLTSNTGELFF. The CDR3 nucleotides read TGCGCCAGCAGCTTGCTAACATCGAACACCGGGGAGCTGTTTTTT.